A few counts support the clone carrying this T cell receptor (beta chain). With a J-beta primer mix and a sample-barcoded 5' primer, a second PCR ran about 6 to 11 cycles. From the 5' RACE reads, TCRdb called clonotypes with MiXCR, one entry per CDR3 protein. The data hold roughly 1,100,000 distinct CDR3 sequences, with less than 25% observed a single time. This sample is part of a study of blood T cells in healthy people across ages. Every donor contributed approximately 10 milliliters of peripheral blood by blood draw. Germline CDR1 and CDR2: MGHRA and YSYEKL. V was cut by 1 base and J by 6 bases, with 16 bases left in between. The CDR3 loop spans 16 amino acids. The same specimen was also included in a second study, on T cells of mothers and their children.

The origin of this receptor is a girl aged 2-10 years in good health. The sample was blood. The chain uses TRBV4-1 and TRBJ2-1; the D gene is possibly TRBD2 (5 bases). This CDR3 is CASSQVEKRAANEQFF. In DNA form, the CDR3 reads TGCGCCAGCAGCCAAGTTGAAAAAAGAGCGGCCAATGAGCAGTTCTTC.